Following are 27 T cell receptor beta chains from one sample sequenced in a study of T cell clusters in autoimmune cytopenias. TRB amplification used roughly 250 ng of peripheral blood genomic DNA. One tube held mixed TRB-A and TRB-B primer pools for touch-down PCR. TCRdb processed the multiplex PCR reads again and assigns one entry to each CDR3 protein, with no DNA. The sample is made up of nearly 9,000 distinct CDR3 sequences, and the top ten hold around 4.2% of it. Sequenced sample: peripheral blood. The receptors originated from a human donor with an autoimmune cytopenia or autoimmune hepatitis (not recorded which).

The chain employs TRBV10-3 and TRBJ2-1; the TCRdb call, TRBD2, lacks DNA for checking. This CDR3 spans 13 amino acids. Germline CDR1 ENHRY, CDR2 SYGVKD. This CDR3 is CAIRGLADNEQFF.

This chain links TRBV7-9 with TRBJ2-7; TCRdb gives TRBD1 as the D gene, but with no DNA this cannot be confirmed. Germline V gene sequence: CDR1 SEHNR, CDR2 FQNEAQ (reference sequence). CDR3 length: 12 residues. This CDR3 reads CASSSQGWEQYF.

The chain is built from TRBV20-1 and TRBJ2-3; TCRdb's assignment of TRBD2 cannot be checked, as there is no DNA. The CDR3 length is 14 residues. The germline V gene has CDR1 DFQATT and CDR2 SNEGSKA (reference sequence). CDR3 sequence: CSASNLAREDTQYF.

The chain uses TRBV10-3 and TRBJ2-2; the TRBD1 assignment by TCRdb is unverifiable without DNA. The CDR3 extends over 15 amino acids. Germline V gives CDR1 ENHRY, CDR2 SYGVKD. CDR3 loop: CAIRGQGSSTGELFF.

This chain connects TRBV19 to TRBJ1-2; lacking DNA, the TRBD1 call made by TCRdb goes unchecked. The CDR3 is made up of 14 amino acids. Germline V gives CDR1 LNHDA, CDR2 SQIVND (reference sequence). The CDR3 loop reads CASSPATGFYGYTF.

Judged by frequency, this clonotype is medium-sized (0.01 to 0.1%). The V call is TRBV19, the J call TRBJ1-1. The germline CDR1 and CDR2 sequences are LNHDA and SQIVND (reference sequence). The CDR3 totals 15 residues. CDR3 sequence: CASSMRQIRDTEAFF.

This clonotype is called medium-sized based on its frequency. V gene TRBV7-6 combines with J gene TRBJ2-1; the TCRdb D gene call, TRBD1, has no DNA to confirm it. This CDR3 has 14 amino acids. Per the germline V gene, CDR1 is SGHVS and CDR2 is FNYEAQ. This CDR3 reads CASSPGQGRNEQFF.

This chain uses TRBV12-3 or TRBV12-4 with TRBJ2-2. This CDR3 has 14 amino acids. The CDR3 reads CASSLALGTGELFF.

The chain carries TRBV6-5 and TRBJ2-7. Per germline, CDR1 MNHEY and CDR2 SVGAGI. The CDR3 consists of 14 residues. CDR3 amino acids: CASSYRLVAYEQYF.

The chain carries TRBV5-5 and TRBJ2-7; TCRdb picks TRBD2, but there is no DNA to check that call. The V gene's germline CDR1 is SGHKS and CDR2 YYEKEE (reference sequence). The CDR3 covers 14 residues. CDR3 amino acids: CASLAGDNSYEQYF. Using reference TRBV5-5 and TRBJ2-7 for the parts outside the CDR3, the full variable domain is DAGVTQSPTHLIKTRGQQVTLRCSPISGHKSVSWYQQVLGQGPQFIFQYYEKEERGRGNFPDRFSARQFPNYSSELNVNALLLGDSALYLCASLAGDNSYEQYFGPGTRLTVT.

Frequency places this clonotype as medium-sized (0.01 to 0.1%). The rearrangement links TRBV27 to TRBJ1-2; TCRdb calls TRBD1, which cannot be checked without DNA. This CDR3 has 14 amino acids. The germline gives CDR1 MNHEY, CDR2 SMNVEV (reference sequence). CDR3 region: CASRTGQGLYGYTF.

The chain has TRBV19 and TRBJ2-1; TCRdb picks TRBD2, but there is no DNA to check that call. This CDR3 contains 17 residues. CDR1 is LNHDA, CDR2 SQIVND, per germline (reference sequence). This CDR3 is CASDVGTSGGSYNEQFF.

V usage is TRBV30 and J usage is TRBJ2-2. This CDR3 has 15 residues. Germline-derived CDR1 and CDR2 are GTSNPN and SVGIG (reference sequence). The CDR3 loop is CAWSVPLSLTGELFF.

Frequency places this clonotype as medium-sized. The chain uses TRBV6-5 and TRBJ2-1; there is no DNA to check the TCRdb D call of TRBD1. Germline V lookup: CDR1 MNHEY, CDR2 SVGAGI. There are 15 residues in the CDR3. CDR3 protein: CASRYGQGAEDEQFF.

The chain joins TRBV19 to TRBJ1-2. The germline gives CDR1 LNHDA, CDR2 SQIVND (reference sequence). This CDR3 comprises 15 residues. The CDR3 spells CASSIAGGSTIGYTF.

The chain has TRBV6-6 and TRBJ1-3. The CDR3 consists of 14 residues. CDR1 and CDR2 (germline): MNHNY, SVGAGI (reference sequence). CDR3: CASSYSTVGNTIYF.

Considering frequency, this clonotype is medium-sized. The chain is built from TRBV29-1 and TRBJ1-5; TCRdb calls TRBD1, which cannot be checked without DNA. CDR1 and CDR2 (germline): SQVTM, ANQGSEA. This CDR3 is 13 amino acids long. This chain's CDR3 is CSVGGAGSQPQHF.

The rearrangement joins TRBV13 to TRBJ2-6. Per the germline V gene, CDR1 is PRHDT and CDR2 is FYEKMQ (reference sequence). The CDR3 runs to 16 residues. The CDR3 here is CASSLGLCSGANVLTF.

V usage is TRBV2 and J usage is TRBJ2-2. This CDR3 is 14 amino acids long. Germline V gene sequence: CDR1 SNHLY, CDR2 FYNNEI. The CDR3 here is CASSVTSNTGELFF.

Its frequency marks this clonotype as medium-sized. J is TRBJ2-7 and V is TRBV29-1; TCRdb outputs TRBD1, but without DNA this stays unchecked. Per germline, CDR1 SQVTM and CDR2 ANQGSEA. The CDR3 has 14 amino acids. This CDR3 reads CSVAGQIFPYEQYF.

The chain uses TRBV6-1 and TRBJ1-2; TCRdb's D gene call, TRBD1, goes unchecked for lack of DNA. In germline, CDR1 is MNHNS, CDR2 SASEGT. This CDR3 spans 15 amino acids. CDR3 in amino acids: CASRERGQGAEGYTF.

The J gene is TRBJ2-7, the V gene TRBV15; with no DNA, the TCRdb D assignment of TRBD1 cannot be verified. The CDR3 runs to 14 residues. Germline V gene data show CDR1 as LNHNV and CDR2 as YYDKDF (reference sequence). The CDR3 protein is CATSRKGARYEQYF. Supplemented by reference TRBV15 and TRBJ2-7, the full variable domain reads DAMVIQNPRYQVTQFGKPVTLSCSQTLNHNVMYWYQQKSSQAPKLLFHYYDKDFNNEADTPDNFQSRRPNTSFCFLDIRSPGLGDTAMYLCATSRKGARYEQYFGPGTRLTVT.

The chain links TRBV5-6 to TRBJ2-3. The V gene's germline CDR1 is SGHDT and CDR2 YYEEEE. The CDR3 has 15 amino acids. CDR3 sequence reads: CASSLGAGVTDTQYF.

The chain recombines TRBV5-4 with TRBJ2-5; TCRdb's assignment of TRBD2 cannot be checked, as there is no DNA. CDR3 length equals 18 residues. Germline-derived CDR1 and CDR2 are SGHNT and YYREEE (reference sequence). The CDR3 loop is CAGSLEEGPSRKGETQYF.

The rearrangement links TRBV6-6 to TRBJ2-1. Germline lookup yields CDR1 MNHNY and CDR2 SVGAGI (reference sequence). This CDR3 contains 15 residues. CDR3 loop: CASSYSTGLYNEQFF.

The chain employs TRBV27 and TRBJ2-7; TCRdb picks TRBD1, but there is no DNA to check that call. CDR3 length: 13 amino acids. Germline CDR1 MNHEY, CDR2 SMNVEV (reference sequence). CDR3 region: CASTGWAGGEQYF.

This clonotype is medium-sized by frequency. This chain joins TRBV27 and TRBJ2-1. This CDR3 is built from 14 residues. The V gene's germline CDR1 is MNHEY and CDR2 SMNVEV (reference sequence). CDR3 residues: CASSLQGSHNEQFF.